The rows below give T cell receptor beta chains drawn from one sample of a study of cytomegalovirus exposure and HLA in healthy donors. TCRdb's table, derived via immunoSEQ multiplex PCR, lists solely in-frame clones and lacks some. The sample records some 150,000 clones, approximately 64% being singletons. What was sequenced was PBMCs. The receptors come from a middle-aged woman in good health and CMV-seronegative. The CDR3 runs from the conserved cysteine through the conserved F or W. A D gene is named only where the DNA matches it firmly. A row's size may be missing; if present it is once, few, many or a size class.

TRBJ1-1 | 13 | - | - | TRBV2 | CASISGWDTEAFF | TGTGCCAGCATTTCAGGGTGGGACACTGAAGCTTTCTTT
TRBJ2-1 | 15 | TRBD1 | - | TRBV5-1 | CASSLAGQEYNEQFF | TGCGCCAGCAGCTTGGCCGGACAGGAATACAATGAGCAGTTCTTC
TRBJ1-1 | 15 | - | - | TRBV7-2 | CASSSFREGGTEAFF | TGTGCCAGCAGCAGCTTCCGGGAAGGTGGCACTGAAGCTTTCTTT
TRBJ2-7 | 17 | - | - | TRBV2 | CASSHPLRAQGSYEQYF | TGTGCCAGCAGTCACCCACTCCGGGCCCAGGGTTCCTACGAGCAGTACTTC
TRBJ1-4 | 14 | - | - | TRBV6-5 | CASSPTTTNEKLFF | TGTGCCAGCAGCCCGACAACAACTAATGAAAAACTGTTTTTT
TRBJ2-7 | 14 | TRBD1 | - | TRBV6-5 | CASSSQGTDYEQYF | TGTGCCAGCAGTTCTCAAGGGACAGACTACGAGCAGTACTTC
TRBJ2-1 | 11 | - | few | TRBV27 | CASSSYGGRFF | TGTGCCAGCAGCAGCTACGGGGGTCGGTTCTTC
TRBJ2-1 | 16 | TRBD1 | - | TRBV10-3 | CAIKAFEGARDNEQFF | TGTGCCATCAAGGCGTTTGAGGGGGCGAGGGACAATGAGCAGTTCTTC
TRBJ1-2 | 14 | TRBD1 | - | TRBV11-2 | CASSSSLTGVGYTF | TGTGCCAGCAGCTCCTCATTGACAGGGGTTGGCTACACCTTC
TRBJ2-5 | 14 | - | once | TRBV6-5 | CASSYSIFQETQYF | TGTGCCAGCAGTTACTCAATATTCCAAGAGACCCAGTACTTC
TRBJ1-6 | 15 | - | few | TRBV28 | CASSPEGGGGSPLHF | TGTGCCAGCAGTCCCGAAGGGGGGGGCGGTTCACCCCTCCACTTT
TRBJ1-3 | 14 | - | - | TRBV6-1 | CATYDIFSGNTIYF | TGTGCCACCTACGACATATTCTCTGGAAACACCATATATTTT
TRBJ1-4 | 14 | - | few | TRBV5-4 | CASRTGTSKGKLFF | TGTGCCAGCAGGACCGGGACATCCAAAGGGAAACTGTTTTTT
TRBJ1-1 | 15 | - | - | TRBV5-6 | CASSLRLTSNTEAFF | TGTGCCAGCAGCCTCCGACTGACCTCTAACACTGAAGCTTTCTTT
TRBJ2-3 | 14 | - | - | TRBV27 | CASSFVGIPDTQYF | TGTGCCAGCAGTTTCGTCGGGATTCCAGATACGCAGTATTTT